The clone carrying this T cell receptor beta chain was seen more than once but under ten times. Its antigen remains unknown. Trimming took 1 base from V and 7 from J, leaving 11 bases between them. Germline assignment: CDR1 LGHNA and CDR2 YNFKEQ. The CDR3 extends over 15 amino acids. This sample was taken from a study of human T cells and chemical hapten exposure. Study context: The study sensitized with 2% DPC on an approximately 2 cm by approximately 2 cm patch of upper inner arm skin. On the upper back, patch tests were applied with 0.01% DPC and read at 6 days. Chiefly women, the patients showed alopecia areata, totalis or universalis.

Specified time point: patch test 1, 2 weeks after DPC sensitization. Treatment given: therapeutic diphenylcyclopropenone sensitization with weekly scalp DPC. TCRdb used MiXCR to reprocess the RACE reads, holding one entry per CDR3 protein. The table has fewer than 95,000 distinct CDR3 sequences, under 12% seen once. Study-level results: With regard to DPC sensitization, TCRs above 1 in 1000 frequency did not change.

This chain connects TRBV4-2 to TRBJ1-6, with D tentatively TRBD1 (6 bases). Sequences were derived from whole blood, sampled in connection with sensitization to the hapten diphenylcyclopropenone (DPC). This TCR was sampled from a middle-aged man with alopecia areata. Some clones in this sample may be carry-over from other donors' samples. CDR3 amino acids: CASSQVVGGNSPLHF. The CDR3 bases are TGTGCCAGCAGCCAAGTCGTGGGGGGCAATTCACCCCTCCACTTT.